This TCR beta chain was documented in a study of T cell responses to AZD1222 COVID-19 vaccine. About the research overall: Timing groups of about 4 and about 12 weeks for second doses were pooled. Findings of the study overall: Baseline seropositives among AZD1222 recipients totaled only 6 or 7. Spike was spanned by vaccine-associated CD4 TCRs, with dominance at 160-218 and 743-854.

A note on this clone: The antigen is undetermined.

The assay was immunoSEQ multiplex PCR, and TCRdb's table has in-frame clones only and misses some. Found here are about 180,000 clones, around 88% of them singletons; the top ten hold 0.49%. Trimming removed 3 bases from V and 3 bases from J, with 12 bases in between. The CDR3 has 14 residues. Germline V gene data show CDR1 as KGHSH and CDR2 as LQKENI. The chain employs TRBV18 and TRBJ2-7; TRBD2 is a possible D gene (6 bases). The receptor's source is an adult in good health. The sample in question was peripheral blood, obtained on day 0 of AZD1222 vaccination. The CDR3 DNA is TGTGCCAGCTCACCTCCGACGGGAGTCTACGAGCAGTACTTC. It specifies CASSPPTGVYEQYF.